What follows are 8 T cell receptor beta chains derived from one specimen sequenced in a study of blood T cell repertoires in COVID-19. The assay was immunoSEQ multiplex PCR, and TCRdb's table has in-frame clones only and misses some. The profile shows about 230,000 clones, 65% to 90% of them singletons. Sequences were obtained from peripheral blood. All receptors come from a man aged 50 to 60 with COVID-19, enrolled during active disease.

This clone was counted only a few times. CDR3 nucleotide sequence: TGTGCCAGCAGTCCTCGGAGGGGTACTATCGATGGCTACACCTTC. Encoded protein: CASSPRRGTIDGYTF. The J gene is TRBJ1-2, the V gene TRBV5-4; D might be TRBD1 (5 bases). Trimming took off 5 bases at V and 6 bases at J, with 20 bases between the two ends. The CDR3 spans 15 residues. The germline gives CDR1 SGHNT, CDR2 YYREEE (reference sequence).

The rearrangement uses TRBV5-5 and TRBJ2-7, with TRBD2 identical over 10 bases. The germline CDR1 and CDR2 sequences are SGHKS and YYEKEE (reference sequence). The ends lost 0 bases at V and 3 bases at J; junction bases unmatched: 6. The CDR3 is 16 residues long. The CDR3 nucleotides read TGTGCCAGCAGCTTGGAAGCTAGCGGGAGAAACTACGAGCAGTACTTC. It is translated as CASSLEASGRNYEQYF.

In nucleotides, the CDR3 is TGTGCCAGCAGTCGGACAGGGGGCAGCACCGGGGAGCTGTTTTTT. Translated: CASSRTGGSTGELFF. The chain joins TRBV6-5 to TRBJ2-2; TRBD1 matches at 11 bases. CDR3 length: 15 amino acids. V lost 5 bases to trimming and J lost 4 bases; unmatched junction nucleotides: 3. Germline V gene data show CDR1 as MNHEY and CDR2 as SVGAGI.

This chain joins TRBV18 and TRBJ2-3, with TRBD1 matching 7 bases. This CDR3 is 15 amino acids long. V dropped 5 bases and J dropped 0; count of bases not matched to a gene: 5. From germline, CDR1 is KGHSH and CDR2 LQKENI. CDR3 DNA sequence: TGTGCCAGCTCAGCGCCGGGACAGAGCACAGATACGCAGTATTTT. It yields the protein CASSAPGQSTDTQYF. The full variable domain, its missing parts supplied by reference TRBV18 and TRBJ2-3, is NAGVMQNPRHLVRRRGQEARLRCSPMKGHSHVYWYRQLPEEGLKFMVYLQKENIIDESGMPKERFSAEFPKEGPSILRIQQVVRGDSAAYFCASSAPGQSTDTQYFGPGTRLTVL.

V gene TRBV2 combines with J gene TRBJ2-1; maybe TRBD2 (5 bases). The CDR3 sequence is 12 residues long. Deletions cut 6 bases from V and 4 bases from J, with 7 bases between. Germline V gene data show CDR1 as SNHLY and CDR2 as FYNNEI. CDR3 region: CASRPGYNEQFF. The CDR3, as DNA: TGTGCCAGCAGGCCGGGATACAATGAGCAGTTCTTC.

The chain carries TRBV24-1 and TRBJ1-3; D is undetermined. Germline-derived CDR1 and CDR2 are KGHDR and SFDVKD. Trimming stripped 0 bases from V and 4 bases from J, with 18 bases between. The CDR3 contains 18 residues. The CDR3 protein is CATSDLPPLEAVGNTIYF. The CDR3 DNA reads TGTGCCACCAGTGATTTGCCTCCGCTAGAGGCAGTAGGAAACACCATATATTTT.

This chain uses TRBV18 with TRBJ2-3; TRBD2 might be the D (6 bases). The V end lost 1 base, the J end lost 3 bases, and 11 bases lay between the germline ends. In germline, CDR1 is KGHSH, CDR2 LQKENI. The CDR3 has 15 residues. DNA for the CDR3: TGTGCCAGCTCACCACAACTAGGGACTACAGATACGCAGTATTTT. Translating gives CASSPQLGTTDTQYF.

The chain couples TRBV7-3 to TRBJ1-3; 8 positions agree with TRBD1. V shed 3 bases and J 0 bases; nucleotides not matched to a gene: 7. The CDR3 covers 17 residues. Germline V gene data show CDR1 as SGHTA and CDR2 as FQGTGA. CDR3 region: CASSLGVGQGSGNTIYF. CDR3 coding DNA: TGTGCCAGCAGCTTGGGTGTCGGACAGGGCTCTGGAAACACCATATATTTT.